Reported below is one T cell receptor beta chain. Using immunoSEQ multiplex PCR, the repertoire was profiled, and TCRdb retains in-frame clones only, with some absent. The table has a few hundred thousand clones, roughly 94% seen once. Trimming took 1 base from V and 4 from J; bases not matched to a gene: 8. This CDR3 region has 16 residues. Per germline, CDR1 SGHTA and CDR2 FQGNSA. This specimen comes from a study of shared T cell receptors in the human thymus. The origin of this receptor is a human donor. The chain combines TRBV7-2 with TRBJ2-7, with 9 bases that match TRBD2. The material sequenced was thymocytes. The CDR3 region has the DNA TGTGCCAGCAGCTTAGGGTTAGCGGGAGTTTCGTACGAGCAGTACTTC. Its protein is CASSLGLAGVSYEQYF.